This T cell receptor (beta chain) is drawn from a study of T cell responses to AZD1222 COVID-19 vaccine. The CDR3 spans 11 residues. Germline V gene lookup returns CDR1 MNHEY and CDR2 SVGAGI. Trimming shortened V by 6 bases and J by 5 bases, and 2 bases separated the two germline ends. Assay used: immunoSEQ multiplex PCR; TCRdb lists only in-frame clones, some missing. The sample records some 150,000 clones, just over 85% being singletons. The rearrangement links TRBV6-5 to TRBJ1-6, with unresolved D. The sequencing here drew on peripheral blood, taken 28 days after the second AZD1222 dose. The clonotype comes from an adult who received the AZD1222 COVID-19 vaccine. The chain's CDR3 is CASRDNSPLHF. The DNA for the CDR3 is TGTGCCAGCAGGGATAATTCACCCCTCCACTTT.